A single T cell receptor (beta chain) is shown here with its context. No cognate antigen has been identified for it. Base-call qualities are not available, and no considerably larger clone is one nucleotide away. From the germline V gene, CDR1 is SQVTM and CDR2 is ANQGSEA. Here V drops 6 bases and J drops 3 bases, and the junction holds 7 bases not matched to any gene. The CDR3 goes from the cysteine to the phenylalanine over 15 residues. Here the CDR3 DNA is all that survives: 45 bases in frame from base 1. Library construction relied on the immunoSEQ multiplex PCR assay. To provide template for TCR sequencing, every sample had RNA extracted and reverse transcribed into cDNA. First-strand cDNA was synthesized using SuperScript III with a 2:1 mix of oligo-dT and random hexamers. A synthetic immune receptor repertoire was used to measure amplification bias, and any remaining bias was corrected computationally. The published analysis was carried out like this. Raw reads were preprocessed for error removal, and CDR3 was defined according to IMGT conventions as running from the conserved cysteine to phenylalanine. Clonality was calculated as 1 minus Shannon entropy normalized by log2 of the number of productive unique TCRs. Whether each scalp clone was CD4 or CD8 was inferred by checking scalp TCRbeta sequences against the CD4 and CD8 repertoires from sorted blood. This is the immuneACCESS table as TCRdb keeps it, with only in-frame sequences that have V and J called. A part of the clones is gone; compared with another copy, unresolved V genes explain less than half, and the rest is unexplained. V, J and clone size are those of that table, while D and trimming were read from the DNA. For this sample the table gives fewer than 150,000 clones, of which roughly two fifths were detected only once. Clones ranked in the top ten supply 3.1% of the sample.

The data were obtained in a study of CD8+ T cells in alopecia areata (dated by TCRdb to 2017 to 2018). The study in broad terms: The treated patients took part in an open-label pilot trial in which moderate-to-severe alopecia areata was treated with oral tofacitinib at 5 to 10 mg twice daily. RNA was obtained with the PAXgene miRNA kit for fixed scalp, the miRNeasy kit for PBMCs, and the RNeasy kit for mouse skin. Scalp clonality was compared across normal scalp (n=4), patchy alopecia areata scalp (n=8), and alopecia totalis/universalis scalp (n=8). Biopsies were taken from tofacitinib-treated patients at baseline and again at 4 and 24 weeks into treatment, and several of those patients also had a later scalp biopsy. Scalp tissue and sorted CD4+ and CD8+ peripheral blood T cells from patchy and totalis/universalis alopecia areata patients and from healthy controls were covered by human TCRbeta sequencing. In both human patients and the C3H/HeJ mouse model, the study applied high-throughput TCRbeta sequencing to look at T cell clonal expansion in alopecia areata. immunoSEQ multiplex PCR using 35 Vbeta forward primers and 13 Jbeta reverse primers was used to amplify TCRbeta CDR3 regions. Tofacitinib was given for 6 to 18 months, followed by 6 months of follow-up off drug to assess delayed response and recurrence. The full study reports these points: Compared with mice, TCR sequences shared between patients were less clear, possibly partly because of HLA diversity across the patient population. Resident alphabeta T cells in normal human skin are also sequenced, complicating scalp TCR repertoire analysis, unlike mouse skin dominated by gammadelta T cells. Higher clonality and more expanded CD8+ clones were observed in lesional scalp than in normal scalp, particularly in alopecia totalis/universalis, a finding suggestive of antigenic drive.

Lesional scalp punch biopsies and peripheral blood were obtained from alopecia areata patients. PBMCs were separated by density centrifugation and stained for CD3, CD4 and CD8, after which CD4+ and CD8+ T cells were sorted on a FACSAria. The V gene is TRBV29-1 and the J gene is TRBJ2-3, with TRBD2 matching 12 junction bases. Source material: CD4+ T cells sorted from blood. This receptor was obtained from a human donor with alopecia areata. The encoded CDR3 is CSVQRLAGVTDTQYF. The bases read TGCAGCGTCCAACGACTAGCGGGGGTTACAGATACGCAGTATTTT.